This TCR beta chain was retrieved from a study of OX40 agonist ivuxolimab in advanced cancers. Study-wide context: At 0.01 to 10 mg/kg, ivuxolimab was administered intravenously to patients every 2 weeks. Three patients, one with hepatocellular carcinoma and two with cutaneous melanoma, responded partially. The study's findings and limits: Some nonresponders additionally presented with little normalized T-cell clonal expansion. No determination was made of the antigen specificity of the expanded peripheral T cells.

CDR3 length: 15 amino acids. V was pared by 6 bases and J by 2 bases, with 14 bases between. Germline V gene data show CDR1 as SGHRS and CDR2 as YFSETQ. On this clone itself: Its antigen is as yet unknown.

Assay: immunoSEQ multiplex PCR; the TCRdb copy retains only in-frame clones and omits some. The data hold 55,000 to 80,000 clones, with 89% observed a single time. The TCR originated in an adult with an advanced solid tumor such as melanoma, head and neck, liver or kidney cancer. The gene calls are TRBV5-1 and TRBJ2-2; the D is unclear. The sample was CD4+ or CD8+ T cells sorted from blood, taken in a trial of the OX40 agonist ivuxolimab. Here the CDR3 DNA reads TGCGCCAGCACCCGGGTTAGGCCAAACACCGGGGAGCTGTTTTTT. Translating gives CASTRVRPNTGELFF.